This T cell receptor beta chain was recovered during a study of T cell changes during pregnancy in multiple sclerosis. CDR1 is SQVTM, CDR2 ANQGSEA, per germline. V shed 7 bases, J shed 3 bases, and the junction held 3 bases outside the gene matches. The CDR3 is made up of 11 amino acids. The table came from immunoSEQ multiplex PCR; TCRdb's copy has only in-frame clones and leaves some out. The sample lists roughly 100,000 clones, approximately 90% seen once, with 0.7% to 0.9% in the top ten. The source is a female donor in good health, enrolled as a control in a pregnancy study. This chain joins TRBV29-1 and TRBJ2-7, with 7 bases fitting TRBD1. The source material was peripheral blood, sampled in the second trimester of pregnancy. In DNA form, the CDR3 reads TGCAGCGCCTGGACAGGCTACGAGCAGTACTTC. It yields the protein CSAWTGYEQYF.